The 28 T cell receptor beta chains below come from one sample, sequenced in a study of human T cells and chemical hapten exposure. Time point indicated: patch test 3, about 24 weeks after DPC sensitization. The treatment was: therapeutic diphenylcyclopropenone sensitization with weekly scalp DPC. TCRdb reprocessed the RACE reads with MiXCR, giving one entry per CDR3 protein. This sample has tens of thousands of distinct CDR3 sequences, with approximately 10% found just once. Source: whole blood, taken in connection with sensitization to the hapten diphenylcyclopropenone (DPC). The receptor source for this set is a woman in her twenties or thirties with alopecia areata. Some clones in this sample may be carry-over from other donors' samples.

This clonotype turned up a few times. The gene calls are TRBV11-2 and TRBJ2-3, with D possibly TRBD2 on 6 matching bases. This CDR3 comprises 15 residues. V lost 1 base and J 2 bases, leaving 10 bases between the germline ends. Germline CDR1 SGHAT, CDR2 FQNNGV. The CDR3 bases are TGTGCCAGCAGCTTAGGTCGGGGGTACACAGATACGCAGTATTTT. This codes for CASSLGRGYTDTQYF.

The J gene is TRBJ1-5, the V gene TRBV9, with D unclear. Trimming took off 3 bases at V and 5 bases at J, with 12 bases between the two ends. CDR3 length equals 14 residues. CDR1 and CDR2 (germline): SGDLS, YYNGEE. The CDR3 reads CASSERPQDQPQHF. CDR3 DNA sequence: TGTGCCAGCAGCGAGAGGCCCCAGGATCAGCCCCAGCATTTT.

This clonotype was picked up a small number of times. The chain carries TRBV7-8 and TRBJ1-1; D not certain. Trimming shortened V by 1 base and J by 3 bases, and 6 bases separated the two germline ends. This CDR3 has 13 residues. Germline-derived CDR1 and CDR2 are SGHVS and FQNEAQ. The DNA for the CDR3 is TGTGCCAGCAGCTTAGTTCGGGACACTGAAGCTTTCTTT. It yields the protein CASSLVRDTEAFF.

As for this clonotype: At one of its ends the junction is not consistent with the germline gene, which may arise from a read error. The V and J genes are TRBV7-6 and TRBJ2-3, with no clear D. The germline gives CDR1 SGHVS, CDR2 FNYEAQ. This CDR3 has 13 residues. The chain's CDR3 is CVSSPPLTDTQYF. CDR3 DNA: TGTGTCAGCAGCCCACCCCTCACAGATACGCAGTATTTT.

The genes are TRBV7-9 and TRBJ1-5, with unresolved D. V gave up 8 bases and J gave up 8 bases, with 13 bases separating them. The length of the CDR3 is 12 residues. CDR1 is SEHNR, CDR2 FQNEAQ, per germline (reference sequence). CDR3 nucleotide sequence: TGTGCCAGCTCATTTGATGGGGAGCCCCAGCATTTT. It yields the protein CASSFDGEPQHF.

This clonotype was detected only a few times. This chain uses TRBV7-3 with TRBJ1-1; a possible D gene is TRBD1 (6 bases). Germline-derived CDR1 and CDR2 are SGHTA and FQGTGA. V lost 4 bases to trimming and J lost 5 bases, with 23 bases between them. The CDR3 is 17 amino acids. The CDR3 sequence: CASSSGLNSQGVTEAFF. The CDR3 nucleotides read TGTGCCAGCAGCTCGGGACTGAACTCACAGGGAGTAACTGAAGCTTTCTTT.

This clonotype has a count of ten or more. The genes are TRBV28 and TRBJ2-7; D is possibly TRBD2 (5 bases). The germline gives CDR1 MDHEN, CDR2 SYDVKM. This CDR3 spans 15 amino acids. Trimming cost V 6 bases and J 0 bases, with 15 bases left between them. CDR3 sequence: CASSARGFSSYEQYF. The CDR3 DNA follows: TGTGCCAGCAGCGCCCGGGGTTTTAGCTCCTACGAGCAGTACTTC.

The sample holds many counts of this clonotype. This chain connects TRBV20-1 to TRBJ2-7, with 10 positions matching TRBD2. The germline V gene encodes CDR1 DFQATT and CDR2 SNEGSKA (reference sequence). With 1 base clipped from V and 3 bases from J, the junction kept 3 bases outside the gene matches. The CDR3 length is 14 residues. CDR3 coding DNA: TGCAGTGCTAGAGTCCCTAGCGGGAGCTACGAGCAGTACTTC. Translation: CSARVPSGSYEQYF.

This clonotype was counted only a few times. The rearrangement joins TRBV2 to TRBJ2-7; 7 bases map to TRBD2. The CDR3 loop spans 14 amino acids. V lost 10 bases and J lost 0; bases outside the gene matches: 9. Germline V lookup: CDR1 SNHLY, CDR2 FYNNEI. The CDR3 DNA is TGTGCCACAGCCTGGCTAGCGGTCTCCTACGAGCAGTACTTC. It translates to CATAWLAVSYEQYF.

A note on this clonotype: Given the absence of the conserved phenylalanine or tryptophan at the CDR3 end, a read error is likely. The CDR3 coding sequence is TGCGCCAGCAGCTTGGATGTGGGGGAGGACACTGAAGCTTTCTCT. This codes for CASSLDVGEDTEAFS. The chain combines TRBV5-1 with TRBJ1-1; D possibly corresponds to TRBD1 (5 bases). The V gene's germline CDR1 is SGHRS and CDR2 YFSETQ. CDR3 length equals 15 residues. V shed 0 bases and J shed 3 bases, with 12 bases lying between them.

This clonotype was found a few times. The CDR3 loop reads CASSQGFGSSTDTQYF. The CDR3 bases are TGTGCCAGCAGCCAAGGTTTTGGGTCTAGCACAGATACGCAGTATTTT. The V call is TRBV4-2, the J call TRBJ2-3; D is uncertain. This CDR3 region has 16 residues. Germline CDR1 LGHNA, CDR2 YNFKEQ. Trimming left V 1 base short and J 0 bases short, with 11 bases between.

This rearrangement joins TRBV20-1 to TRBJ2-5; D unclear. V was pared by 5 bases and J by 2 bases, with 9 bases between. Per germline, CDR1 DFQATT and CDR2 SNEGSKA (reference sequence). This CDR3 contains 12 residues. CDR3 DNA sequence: TGCAGTGCTTTACCTCTGCAAGAGACCCAGTACTTC. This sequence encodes CSALPLQETQYF.

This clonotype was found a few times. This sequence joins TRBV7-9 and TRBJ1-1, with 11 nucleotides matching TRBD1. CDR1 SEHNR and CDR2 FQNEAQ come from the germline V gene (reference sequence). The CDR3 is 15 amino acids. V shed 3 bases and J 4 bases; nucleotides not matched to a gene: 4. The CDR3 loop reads CASSLGQGEGTEAFF. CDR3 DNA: TGTGCCAGCAGCTTGGGACAGGGGGAGGGCACTGAAGCTTTCTTT.

The CDR3 protein is CASSPGGAGDTIYF. CDR3 DNA sequence: TGCGCCAGCAGCCCCGGGGGGGCAGGGGACACCATATATTTT. The chain couples TRBV4-3 to TRBJ1-3, with a weak D call TRBD1 (6 bases). The CDR3 is 14 amino acids. V was shortened by 4 bases and J by 8 bases, with 15 bases between the two germline ends. Per germline, CDR1 LGHNA and CDR2 YSLEER.

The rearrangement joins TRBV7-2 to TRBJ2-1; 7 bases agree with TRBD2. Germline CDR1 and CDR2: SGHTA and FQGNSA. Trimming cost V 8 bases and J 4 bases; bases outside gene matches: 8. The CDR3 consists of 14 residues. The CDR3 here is CASLPSSGYNEQFF. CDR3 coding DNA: TGTGCCAGCCTTCCTTCTAGCGGATACAATGAGCAGTTCTTC.

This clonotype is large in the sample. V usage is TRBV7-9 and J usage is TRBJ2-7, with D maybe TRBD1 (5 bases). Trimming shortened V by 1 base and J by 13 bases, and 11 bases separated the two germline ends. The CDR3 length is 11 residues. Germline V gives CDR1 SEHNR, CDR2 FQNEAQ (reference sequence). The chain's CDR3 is CASSLGFRVYF. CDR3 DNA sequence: TGTGCCAGCAGCTTAGGCTTCAGGGTCTACTTC.

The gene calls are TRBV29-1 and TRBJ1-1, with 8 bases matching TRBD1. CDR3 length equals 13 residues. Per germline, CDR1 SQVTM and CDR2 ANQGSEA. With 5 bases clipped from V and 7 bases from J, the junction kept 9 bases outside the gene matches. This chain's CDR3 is CSVPGDRGDEAFF. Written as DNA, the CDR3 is TGCAGCGTTCCGGGAGACAGGGGTGATGAAGCTTTCTTT.

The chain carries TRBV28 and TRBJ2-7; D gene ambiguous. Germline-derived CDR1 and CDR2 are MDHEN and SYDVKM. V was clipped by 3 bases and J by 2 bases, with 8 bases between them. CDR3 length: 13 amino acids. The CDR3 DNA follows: TGTGCCAGCAGTTTTCCCACAACCTACGAGCAGTACTTC. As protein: CASSFPTTYEQYF.

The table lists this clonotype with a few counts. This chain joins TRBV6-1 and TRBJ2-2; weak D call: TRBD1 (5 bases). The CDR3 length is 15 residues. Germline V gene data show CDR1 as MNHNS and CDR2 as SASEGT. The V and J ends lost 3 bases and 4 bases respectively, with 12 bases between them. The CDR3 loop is CASSDGRASTGELFF. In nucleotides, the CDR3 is TGTGCCAGCAGTGACGGCAGGGCGAGCACCGGGGAGCTGTTTTTT.

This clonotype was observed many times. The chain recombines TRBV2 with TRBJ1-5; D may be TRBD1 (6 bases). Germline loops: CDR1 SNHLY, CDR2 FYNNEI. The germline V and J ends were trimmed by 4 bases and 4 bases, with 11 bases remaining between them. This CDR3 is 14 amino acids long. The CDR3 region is CASSAAQGNQPQHF. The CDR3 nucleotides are TGTGCCAGCAGTGCCGCACAGGGAAATCAGCCCCAGCATTTT.

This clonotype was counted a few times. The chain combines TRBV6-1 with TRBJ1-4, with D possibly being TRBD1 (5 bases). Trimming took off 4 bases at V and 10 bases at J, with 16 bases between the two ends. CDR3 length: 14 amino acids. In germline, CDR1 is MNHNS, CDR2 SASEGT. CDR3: CASSGSPGLGKLFF. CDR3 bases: TGTGCCAGCAGTGGGTCCCCGGGACTCGGAAAACTGTTTTTT.

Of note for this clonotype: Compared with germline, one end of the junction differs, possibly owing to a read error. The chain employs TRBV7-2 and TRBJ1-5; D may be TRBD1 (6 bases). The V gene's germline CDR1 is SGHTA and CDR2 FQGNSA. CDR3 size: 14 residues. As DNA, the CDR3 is TGTGCCAGCAGCTCACAGGGTAGCAATCAGCCCCAGCAATTT. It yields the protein CASSSQGSNQPQQF.

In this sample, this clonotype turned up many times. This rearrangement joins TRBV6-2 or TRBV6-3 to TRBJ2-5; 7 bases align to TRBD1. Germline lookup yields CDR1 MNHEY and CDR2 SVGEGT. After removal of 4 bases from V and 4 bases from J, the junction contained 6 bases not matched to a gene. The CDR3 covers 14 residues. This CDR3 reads CASSSTGSLETQYF. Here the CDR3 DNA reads TGTGCCAGCAGTTCGACAGGGTCGTTAGAGACCCAGTACTTC.

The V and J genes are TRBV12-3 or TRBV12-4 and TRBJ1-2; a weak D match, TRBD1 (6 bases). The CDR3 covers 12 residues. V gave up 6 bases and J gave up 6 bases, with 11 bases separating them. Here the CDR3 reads CASRTGENGYTF. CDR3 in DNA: TGTGCCAGCAGGACAGGCGAAAATGGCTACACCTTC.

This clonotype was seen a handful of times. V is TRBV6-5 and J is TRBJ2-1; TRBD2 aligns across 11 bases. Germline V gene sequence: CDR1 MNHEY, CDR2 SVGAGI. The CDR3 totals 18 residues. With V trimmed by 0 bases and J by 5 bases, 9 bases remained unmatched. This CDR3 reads CASSYSRYRTSGHNEQFF. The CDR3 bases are TGTGCCAGCAGTTACTCGCGATACAGGACTAGCGGGCACAATGAGCAGTTCTTC.

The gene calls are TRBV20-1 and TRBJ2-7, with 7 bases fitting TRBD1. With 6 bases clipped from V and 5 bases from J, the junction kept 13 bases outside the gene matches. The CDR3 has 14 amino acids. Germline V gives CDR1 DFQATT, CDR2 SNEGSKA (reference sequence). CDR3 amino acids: CSAAESTGRDEQYF. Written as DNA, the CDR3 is TGCAGTGCCGCAGAATCGACAGGGCGCGACGAGCAGTACTTC.

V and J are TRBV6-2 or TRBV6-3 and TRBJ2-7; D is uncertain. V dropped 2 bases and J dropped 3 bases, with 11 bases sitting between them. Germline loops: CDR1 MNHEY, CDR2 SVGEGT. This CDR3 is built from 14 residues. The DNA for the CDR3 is TGTGCCAGCAGTTACGGCGTCGCTAACTACGAGCAGTACTTC. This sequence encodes CASSYGVANYEQYF.

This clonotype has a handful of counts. The CDR3 nucleotides are TGTGCCAGCAGCGTACGTCGGGAGACCCAGTACTTC. This gives the protein CASSVRRETQYF. V gene TRBV7-6 combines with J gene TRBJ2-5; no clear D gene. Germline CDR1 is SGHVS and CDR2 is FNYEAQ. V was clipped by 5 bases and J by 5 bases, with 9 bases between them. The CDR3 loop spans 12 amino acids. The complete variable domain, with remaining parts taken from reference TRBV7-6 and TRBJ2-5, reads GAGVSQSPRYKVTKRGQDVALRCDPISGHVSLYWYRQALGQGPEFLTYFNYEAQQDKSGLPNDRFSAERPEGSISTLTIQRTEQRDSAMYRCASSVRRETQYFGPGTRLLVL.